This TCR beta chain was documented in a study of blood T cells in healthy people across ages (dated by TCRdb to the mid-2010s). Background for the entire study: In model experiments, template switching captured roughly one uniquely barcoded TCR beta cDNA molecule for every two T cells. The study measured age-related changes in TCR beta repertoire diversity using deep sequencing normalized with unique cDNA molecular identifiers. Donors were grouped into four age groups: young (average about 15 years), middle-aged (about 40), aged (around 60) and long-lived (about 82). Donors of different ages were randomly distributed across sequencing lanes to avoid experimental bias. For two donors (one aged 18 to 29 and one aged 80 or older), the study analyzed two additional independent replicas of 1 million unique cDNA reads from the same blood draw.

Overall study outcomes, separate from this receptor: Observed TCR beta diversity per million T cells fell roughly linearly with age, and a significant reduction was already apparent by age roughly 40. Donor CMV infection status was unknown, potentially confounding age-related changes in expanded clonotypes. Bulk unsorted PBMC profiling prevented conclusive comparison of naive and antigen-experienced compartments. Observed TCR beta diversity correlated strongly with the percentage of naive T cells measured by flow cytometry. Compared with the aged group, more naive CD4+ T cells, fewer expanded clones and increased TCR diversity were shown by the long-lived group, suggesting age selection. Total diversity estimates from one million sequenced T cells were considered lower bounds and underestimates.

Systemically healthy Caucasian individuals from Russia, 39 in total and aged about 6 to 95 years, were included as donors. Ten milliliters of peripheral blood were drawn from each donor into EDTA-treated Vacutainer tubes. PBMCs were isolated by Ficoll-Paque density-gradient centrifugation, with at least 7 million obtained per sample. Trizol reagent was used to extract total RNA from the PBMCs, yielding at least 5.5 micrograms per sample. Naive CD45RAhigh/CD27high T cell percentages were measured by flow cytometry on a PBMC aliquot from every donor. Comments on this clonotype: Its antigen remains unidentified. There are no base qualities to consult, and no much larger clone falls within one base.

The library was generated by 5' RACE. Sequenced using an Illumina HiSeq 2500. A second PCR of about 7 to 12 cycles was performed with a sample-barcoded 5' primer and a J-beta primer mix. A template-switch 5' adaptor carrying 12 random nucleotides introduced a unique molecular identifier onto each TCR beta cDNA molecule. Each sample yielded at least 3 million CDR3-containing paired-end reads. First-strand cDNA was synthesized from all RNA with the Mint cDNA synthesis kit, primed by a TRBC-specific oligonucleotide. After uracil-DNA glycosylase treatment, a first 18-cycle PCR used universal primers M1SS and BC2_uni_R on all cDNA. The published analysis was carried out like this. Normalization of each sample was performed by random selection of 1 million high-quality reads, each carrying a distinct molecular identifier. Instead of being binned into consensus sequences, reads that shared molecular identifiers were thrown out. CDR3 identification, clonotype clustering and error correction used MiTCR with a Q25 quality threshold and the strictest error-elimination algorithm. A nonparametric unseen species model using Euler transformation provided a lower-bound estimate of total TCR beta diversity. TCRdb's own reprocessing of the public reads used fastp at Q25 and MiXCR and kept productive beta chains. Entries that share a CDR3 protein sequence are merged under the most common genes and DNA. TCRdb's processing, not the authors' own work, is the source of the V and J calls. In all, the sample holds fewer than 900,000 distinct CDR3 sequences, and roughly 45% of those were seen once. 20% to 25% of the sample goes to the ten largest clones.

The CDR3 measures 17 amino acids from cysteine to phenylalanine. Of the read, only the CDR3 DNA is kept; its 51 bases are in frame from base 1. Via the germline V gene, CDR1 is SGHNT and CDR2 YENEEA. Ends trimmed: V by 4 bases, J by 4 bases; bases unmatched to a gene: 8. The receptor's source is a woman aged 55-75 years in good health. The chain employs TRBV11-3 and TRBJ2-2; 11 bases in between match TRBD1. Sequencing input: blood. The CDR3 has the sequence CASSSSGTGGRTGELFF. The base sequence is TGTGCCAGCAGCTCCTCCGGGACAGGGGGACGCACCGGGGAGCTGTTTTTT.